This TCR beta chain derives from a study of blood T cell repertoires in COVID-19. Study overall: Sites in the United States, Italy and Spain provided acute and convalescent COVID-19 samples. T cells, B-cell-depleted T cells, or PBMCs provided the cDNA or gDNA that served as material.

This CDR3 is built from 13 residues. Trimming shortened V by 3 bases and J by 1 base, and 6 bases separated the two germline ends. The V gene's germline CDR1 is LNHDA and CDR2 SQIVND (reference sequence). Original analysis: Amplification of reference gene primers was used by the study to estimate nucleated cell counts. Libraries were prepared by immunoSEQ multiplex PCR; TCRdb keeps only in-frame clonotypes and omits some of them. V and J calls and clone size are copied from that table; D and trimming were computed from the DNA. Here the sample spans some 150,000 clones, about 85% being singletons. Worth noting for this clone: In the same sample, other DNA sequences code for this CDR3.

This TCR was recovered from a man aged 55-75 years who had recovered from COVID-19. The rearrangement links TRBV19 to TRBJ1-1; tentative D call: TRBD1 (5 bases). The specimen sequenced was peripheral blood. This chain's CDR3 is CASSIGGNTEAFF. The DNA for the CDR3 is TGTGCCAGTAGTATCGGGGGGAACACTGAAGCTTTCTTT.